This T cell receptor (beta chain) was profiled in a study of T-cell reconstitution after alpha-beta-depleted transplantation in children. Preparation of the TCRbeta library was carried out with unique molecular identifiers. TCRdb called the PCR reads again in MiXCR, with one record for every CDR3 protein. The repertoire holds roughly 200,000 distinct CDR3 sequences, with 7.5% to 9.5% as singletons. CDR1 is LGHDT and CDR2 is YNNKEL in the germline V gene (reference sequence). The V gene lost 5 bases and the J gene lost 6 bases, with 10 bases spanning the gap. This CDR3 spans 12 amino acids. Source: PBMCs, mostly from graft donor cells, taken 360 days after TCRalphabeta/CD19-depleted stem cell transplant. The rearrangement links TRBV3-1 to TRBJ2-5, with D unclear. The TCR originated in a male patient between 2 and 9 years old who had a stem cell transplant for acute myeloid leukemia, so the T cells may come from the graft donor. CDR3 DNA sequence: TGTGCCAGCAGCGCAATCGTAAAGACCCAGTACTTC. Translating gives CASSAIVKTQYF.